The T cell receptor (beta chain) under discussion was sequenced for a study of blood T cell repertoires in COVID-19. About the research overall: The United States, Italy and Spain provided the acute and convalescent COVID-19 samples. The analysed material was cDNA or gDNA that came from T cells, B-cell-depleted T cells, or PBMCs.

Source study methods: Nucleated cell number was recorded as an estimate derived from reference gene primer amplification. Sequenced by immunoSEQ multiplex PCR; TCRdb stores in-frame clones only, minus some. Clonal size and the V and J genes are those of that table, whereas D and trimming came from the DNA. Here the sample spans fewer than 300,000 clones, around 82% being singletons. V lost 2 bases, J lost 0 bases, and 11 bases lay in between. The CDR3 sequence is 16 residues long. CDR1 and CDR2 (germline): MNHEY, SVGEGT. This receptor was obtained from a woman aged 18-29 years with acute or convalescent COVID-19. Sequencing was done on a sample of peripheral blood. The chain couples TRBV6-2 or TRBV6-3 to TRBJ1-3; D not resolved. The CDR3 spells CASSYLSRSSGNTIYF. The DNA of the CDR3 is TGTGCCAGCAGTTACCTTTCCCGGAGCTCTGGAAACACCATATATTTT.